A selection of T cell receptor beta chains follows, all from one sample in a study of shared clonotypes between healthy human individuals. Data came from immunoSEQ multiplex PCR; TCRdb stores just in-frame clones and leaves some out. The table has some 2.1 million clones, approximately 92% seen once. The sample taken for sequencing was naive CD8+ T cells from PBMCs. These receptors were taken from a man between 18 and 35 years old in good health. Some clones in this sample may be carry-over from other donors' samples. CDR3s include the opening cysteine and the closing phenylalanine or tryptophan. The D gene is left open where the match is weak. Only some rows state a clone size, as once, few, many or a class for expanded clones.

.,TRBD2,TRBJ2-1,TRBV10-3,TGTGCCATCAGACCAGCGGGAAGCGGTGACAATGAGCAGTTCTTC,CAIRPAGSGDNEQFF
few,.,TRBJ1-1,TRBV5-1,TGCGCCAGCAGCGGACCGACTGGGGTGGCTGAAGCTTTCTTT,CASSGPTGVAEAFF
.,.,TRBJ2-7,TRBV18,TGTGCCAGCTCTACCCTGGGTAGCGACTACGAGCAGTACTTC,CASSTLGSDYEQYF
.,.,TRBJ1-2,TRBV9,TGTGCCAGCAGCACATCCTCAGGGGTGGGAGGCTACACCTTC,CASSTSSGVGGYTF
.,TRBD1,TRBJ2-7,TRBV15,TGTGCCACCAGCAGCCCAACAGGGGCCCACAGTTCCTACGAGCAGTACTTC,CATSSPTGAHSSYEQYF
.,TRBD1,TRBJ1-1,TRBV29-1,TGCAGCGTTGGTCCGGACAGGCAATGGGGGACTGAAGCTTTCTTT,CSVGPDRQWGTEAFF
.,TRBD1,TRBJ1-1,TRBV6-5,TGTGCCAGCAGAAAACAGGGGAGGAACACTGAAGCTTTCTTT,CASRKQGRNTEAFF
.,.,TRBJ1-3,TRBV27,TGTGCCAGCAGTTTAGGGCCGTTGGGGGGAAACACCATATATTTT,CASSLGPLGGNTIYF
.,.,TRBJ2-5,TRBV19,TGTGCCACCCCATTGGAGGGCAGGCGCCAAGAGACCCAGTACTTC,CATPLEGRRQETQYF
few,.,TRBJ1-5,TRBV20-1,TGCAGTGCAGGGGTTAATCAGCCCCAGCATTTT,CSAGVNQPQHF
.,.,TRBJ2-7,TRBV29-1,TGCAGCGTTGGAGGGGCCTCACTAGGGGCTGGCGCCTACGAGCAGTACTTC,CSVGGASLGAGAYEQYF
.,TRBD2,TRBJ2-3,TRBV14,TGTGCCAGCAGCCTATCGACGGTTCTAGCGGACACAGATACGCAGTATTTT,CASSLSTVLADTDTQYF
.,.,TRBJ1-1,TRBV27,TGTGCCAGCAGTCCAACAGGGTTAGGCACTGAAGCTTTCTTT,CASSPTGLGTEAFF
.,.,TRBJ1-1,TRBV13,TGTGCCAGCAGCGCACGTGGAGTAGTGGGGAAGAACACTGAAGCTTTCTTT,CASSARGVVGKNTEAFF
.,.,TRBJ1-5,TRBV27,TGTGCCAGCAGTTTAGGAGGAATTGGCAATCAGCCCCAGCATTTT,CASSLGGIGNQPQHF
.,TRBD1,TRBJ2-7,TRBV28,TGTGCCAGCAGTTTCGGGACAGGGGGGGTTCGCGAGCAGTACTTC,CASSFGTGGVREQYF
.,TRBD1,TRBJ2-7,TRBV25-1,TGTGCCAGCAGTGCCAGCTCCGGGACAGGGTGGAACGAGCAGTACTTC,CASSASSGTGWNEQYF
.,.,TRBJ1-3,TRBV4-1,TGCGCCAGCAGCCAACTAGGTAACCCCGGAAACACCATATATTTT,CASSQLGNPGNTIYF
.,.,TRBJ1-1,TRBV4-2,TGTGCCAGCAGCCAAGCCAGGACAGAGTACACTGAAGCTTTCTTT,CASSQARTEYTEAFF
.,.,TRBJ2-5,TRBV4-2,TGTGCCAGCAGCCAAGATCAACTCGCCCAACCTCAAGAGACCCAGTACTTC,CASSQDQLAQPQETQYF
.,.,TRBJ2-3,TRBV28,TGTGCCAGCAGTCTGGGGGCCACTACAGATACGCAGTATTTT,CASSLGATTDTQYF
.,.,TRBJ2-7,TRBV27,TGTGCCAGCAGTCAGACCTACGAGCAGTACTTC,CASSQTYEQYF
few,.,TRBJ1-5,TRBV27,TGTGCCAGCAGTTCCCGAGGGCAGAATCAGCCCCAGCATTTT,CASSSRGQNQPQHF
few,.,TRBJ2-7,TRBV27,TGTGCCAGCAGTTTAGGGGCGTCCTACGAGCAGTACTTC,CASSLGASYEQYF
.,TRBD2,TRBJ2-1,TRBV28,TGTGCCAGCACCCCCTCGGGGGGTTCGAGTGAGCAGTTCTTC,CASTPSGGSSEQFF
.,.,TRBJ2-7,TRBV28,TGTGCCAGCAGTCCTTGGGGGTTCTACGAGCAGTACTTC,CASSPWGFYEQYF
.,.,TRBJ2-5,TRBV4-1,TGCGCCAGCAGCCAAGAAGGCGGTTTAGGATGGACCCAGTACTTC,CASSQEGGLGWTQYF
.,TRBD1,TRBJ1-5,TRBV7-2,TGTGCCAGCAGCTTCCTCGAAGGGACAGTCAATCAGCCCCAGCATTTT,CASSFLEGTVNQPQHF
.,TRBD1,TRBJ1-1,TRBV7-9,TGTGCCAGCAGACCCGGACAGGGGGACACTGAAGCTTTCTTT,CASRPGQGDTEAFF
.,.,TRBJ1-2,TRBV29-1,TGCAGCGTTGAATTTGGGCAGGGGCGTATGTATGGCTACACCTTC,CSVEFGQGRMYGYTF
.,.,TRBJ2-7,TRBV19,TGTGCCAGTAGTATAGTATCGGGGGTTGACTACGAGCAGTACTTC,CASSIVSGVDYEQYF
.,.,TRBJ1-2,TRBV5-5,TGTGCCAGCAGGAATGCGATGTCAGAGGGAATATCCAACTATGGCTACACCTTC,CASRNAMSEGISNYGYTF
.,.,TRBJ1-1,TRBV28,TGTGCCAGCTCCCTTCTGGTCGGCAGGGGCGGGGGCACTGAAGCTTTCTTT,CASSLLVGRGGGTEAFF
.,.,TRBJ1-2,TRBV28,TGTGCCAGCAGCCAATTTTACGTGGGAGGCTACACCTTC,CASSQFYVGGYTF
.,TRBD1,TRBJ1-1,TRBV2,TGTGCCATACAGGGGAGCACTGAAGCTTTCTTT,CAIQGSTEAFF
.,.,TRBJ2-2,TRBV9,TGTGCCAGCAGCCCATTCCGGGGACCCACCGGGGAGCTGTTTTTT,CASSPFRGPTGELFF
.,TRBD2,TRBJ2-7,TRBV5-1,TGCGCCAGCAGCCTAGCGGGAGGGCCTTACGAGCAGTACTTC,CASSLAGGPYEQYF
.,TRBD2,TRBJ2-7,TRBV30,TGTGCCTGGAGTCGAATAGCGGGAGTTAGGGAGCAGTACTTC,CAWSRIAGVREQYF
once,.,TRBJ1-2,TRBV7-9,TGTGCCAGCAGCAACCTTCAGGGAATTACTGGCTACACCTTC,CASSNLQGITGYTF
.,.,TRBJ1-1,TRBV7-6,TGTGCCAGCAGCGCGACTATGAACACTGAAGCTTTCTTT,CASSATMNTEAFF
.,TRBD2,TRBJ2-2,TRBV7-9,TGTGCCAGCAGGGGACTAGCGGGACTGAGGACCGGGGAGCTGTTTTTT,CASRGLAGLRTGELFF
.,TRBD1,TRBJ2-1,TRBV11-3,TGTGCCAGCAGCCCAAAGGGGACAGGGCTTTACAATGAGCAGTTCTTC,CASSPKGTGLYNEQFF
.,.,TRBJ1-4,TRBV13,TGTGCCAGCAGCTTAGGCCTCGACTCGAATGAAAAACTGTTTTTT,CASSLGLDSNEKLFF
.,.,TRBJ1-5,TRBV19,TGTGCCAGTAGTATAGTCGGAGGCGTTAATAGCAATCAGCCCCAGCATTTT,CASSIVGGVNSNQPQHF
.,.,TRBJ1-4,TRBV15,TGTGCCACCAGCAACCCACTGGGGGTGCGAGGTGAAAAACTGTTTTTT,CATSNPLGVRGEKLFF
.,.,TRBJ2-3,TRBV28,TGTGCCAGCAGTTTGGGGACGGCCAACACAGATACGCAGTATTTT,CASSLGTANTDTQYF
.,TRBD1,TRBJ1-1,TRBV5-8,TGTGCCAGCAGCCTCGGACAGGGAATAAGTGGTGAAGCTTTCTTT,CASSLGQGISGEAFF
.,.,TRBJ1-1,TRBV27,TGTGCCAGCAGTTTGGTGAGGGTCGGGGGTGAAGCTTTCTTT,CASSLVRVGGEAFF
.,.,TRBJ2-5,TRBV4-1,TGCGCCAGCAGCCAAGTGACAGTTCAAGAGACCCAGTACTTC,CASSQVTVQETQYF
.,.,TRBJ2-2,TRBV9,TGTGCCAGCAGCGTCGTTCAAGGTTTTGCCGGGGAGCTGTTTTTT,CASSVVQGFAGELFF
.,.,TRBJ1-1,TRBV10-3,TGTGCCATCAGTGACTCGGGTTCAGAAGCTTTCTTT,CAISDSGSEAFF
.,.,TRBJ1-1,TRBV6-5,TGTGCCAGCAGTTACAGGAGAGGGGCTTCTGAAGCTTTCTTT,CASSYRRGASEAFF
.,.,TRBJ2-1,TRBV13,TGTGCCAGCAGCTTAGGCCCCGGGACGGCTTACAATGAGCAGTTCTTC,CASSLGPGTAYNEQFF
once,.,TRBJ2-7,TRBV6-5,TGTGCCAGCACTACCCCTACCGAGCAGTACTTC,CASTTPTEQYF
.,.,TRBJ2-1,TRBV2,TGTGCCAGCAGGGGACTTCATAACGACGGTGAGCAGTTCTTC,CASRGLHNDGEQFF